This entry describes one TCR beta chain. Its antigen is as yet unknown. The V gene's germline CDR1 is SQVTM and CDR2 ANQGSEA. The CDR3 totals 11 residues. The data derive from a study of T cells expressing NK-cell markers. Background on the study: In the group of eight sequenced donors, seven were HCMV-seropositive and one was seronegative. Study-wide points: A handful of donors showed these clonotypes also leading the CD3+CD56-NKG2C+ fraction. Top CD8+ clonotypes included the dominant CD3+CD56+NKG2C+ clonotypes in five to seven donors.

TCRdb re-analyzed the 5' RACE reads; it lists each CDR3 protein once, without DNA. The sample data list 500,000 to 700,000 distinct CDR3 sequences. The chain is built from TRBV29-1 and TRBJ2-1; TCRdb proposes TRBD1, but this gene call is untestable without DNA. This receptor was obtained from a man younger than 30 in good health. The sample was blood T cells: a sorted CD56 or NKG2C T cell subset, CD4+ or CD8+ T cells, or bulk PBMC T cells (not recorded which). CDR3 region: CSVPLGDGGFF.